The entry below describes one T cell receptor (beta chain). Its antigen remains unknown. These data originate in a study of yellow fever vaccine responses in identical twins. Study findings and constraints: It has been reported that, in twins, the vaccine T cell response seemed partly convergent and partly personalized.

In TCRdb, the RT-PCR reads were re-called with MiXCR into one record per CDR3 protein. The sample has more than 2,500 distinct CDR3 sequences, less than 85% seen once; the top ten hold approximately 8.8%. Trimming removed 0 bases from V and 4 bases from J, with 16 bases in between. Germline V lookup: CDR1 DFQATT, CDR2 SNEGSKA (reference sequence). The CDR3 has 16 amino acids. This chain joins TRBV20-1 and TRBJ2-1; D might be TRBD2 (6 bases). The sequence was obtained from a female donor who received the yellow fever vaccine. The specimen was T cells from blood (PBMCs), unsorted or a sorted subset (not recorded which), collected before or after yellow fever vaccination (not recorded which). CDR3 amino acids: CSAREPTGSRYNEQFF. CDR3 DNA sequence: TGCAGTGCTAGAGAACCCACCGGGAGTCGGTACAATGAGCAGTTCTTC.